The present TCR beta chain was sequenced within a study of T cell responses to AZD1222 COVID-19 vaccine. Some clones are missing from TCRdb's copy, which holds only in-frame ones; the method was immunoSEQ multiplex PCR. Among around 110,000 clones listed, about 90% were seen once. The CDR3 is made up of 15 amino acids. Germline V gene lookup returns CDR1 KGHSH and CDR2 LQKENI. Trimming took off 3 bases at V and 1 base at J, with 12 bases between the two ends. V gene TRBV18 combines with J gene TRBJ1-1; D is uncertain. This sequence originates from an adult in good health. The sequencing here drew on peripheral blood, taken on day 0 of AZD1222 vaccination. The CDR3 loop reads CASSPEGGGNTEAFF. The CDR3 nucleotides are TGTGCCAGCTCACCGGAGGGAGGAGGGAACACTGAAGCTTTCTTT.